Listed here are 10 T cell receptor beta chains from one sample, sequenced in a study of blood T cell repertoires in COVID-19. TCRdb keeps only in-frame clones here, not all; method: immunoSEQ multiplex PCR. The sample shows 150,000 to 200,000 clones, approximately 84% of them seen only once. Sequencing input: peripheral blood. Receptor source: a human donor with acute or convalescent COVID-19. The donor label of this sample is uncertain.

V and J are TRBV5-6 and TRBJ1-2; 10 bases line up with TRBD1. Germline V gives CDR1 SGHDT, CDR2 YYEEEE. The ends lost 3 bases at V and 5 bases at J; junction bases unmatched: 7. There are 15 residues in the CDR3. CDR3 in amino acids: CASSSRDRGSYGYTF. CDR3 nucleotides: TGTGCCAGCAGCTCCCGGGACAGGGGTAGTTATGGCTACACCTTC.

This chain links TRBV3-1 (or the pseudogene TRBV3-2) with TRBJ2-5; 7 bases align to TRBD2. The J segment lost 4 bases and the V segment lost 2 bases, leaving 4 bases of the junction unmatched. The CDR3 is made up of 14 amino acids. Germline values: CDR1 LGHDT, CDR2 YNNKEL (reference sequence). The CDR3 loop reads CASSQNVAGETQYF. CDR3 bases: TGTGCCAGCAGCCAAAATGTAGCGGGAGAGACCCAGTACTTC.

Here the CDR3 reads CASSLTTGTGAYEQYF. The CDR3 DNA follows: TGCGCCAGCAGCTTAACGACAGGGACAGGGGCCTACGAGCAGTACTTC. The chain uses TRBV5-1 and TRBJ2-7; 10 nucleotides agree with TRBD1. The CDR3 runs to 16 residues. V dropped 2 bases and J dropped 2; count of bases not matched to a gene: 7. CDR1 and CDR2 from the germline V gene are SGHRS and YFSETQ.

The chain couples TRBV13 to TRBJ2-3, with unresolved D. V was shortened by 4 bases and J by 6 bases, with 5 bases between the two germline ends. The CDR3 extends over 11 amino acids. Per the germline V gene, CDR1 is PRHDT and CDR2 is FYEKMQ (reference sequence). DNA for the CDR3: TGTGCCAGCAGCTCCGCGGATACGCAGTATTTT. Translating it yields CASSSADTQYF.

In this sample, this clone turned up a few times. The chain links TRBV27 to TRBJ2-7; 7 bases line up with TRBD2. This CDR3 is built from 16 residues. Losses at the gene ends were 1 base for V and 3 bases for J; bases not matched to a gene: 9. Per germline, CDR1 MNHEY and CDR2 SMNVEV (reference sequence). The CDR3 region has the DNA TGTGCCAGCAGTTTATGGGCAGGCCGGGGGGACTACGAGCAGTACTTC. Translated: CASSLWAGRGDYEQYF.

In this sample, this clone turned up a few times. The CDR3 spells CASSVDMVQGPGNTIYF. CDR3 nucleotide sequence: TGTGCCAGCAGCGTAGACATGGTGCAGGGCCCAGGAAACACCATATATTTT. The chain recombines TRBV9 with TRBJ1-3, with D possibly TRBD1 on 5 matching bases. V was shortened by 0 bases and J by 4 bases, with 17 bases between the two germline ends. The CDR3 contains 17 residues. Germline CDR1 reads SGDLS; CDR2 reads YYNGEE.

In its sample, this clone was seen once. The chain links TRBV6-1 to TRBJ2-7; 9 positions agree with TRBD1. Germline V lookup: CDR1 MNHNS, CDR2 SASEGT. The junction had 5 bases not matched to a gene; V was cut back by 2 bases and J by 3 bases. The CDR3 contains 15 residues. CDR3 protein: CASSEKWDRVYEQYF. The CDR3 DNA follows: TGTGCCAGCAGTGAAAAATGGGACAGGGTCTACGAGCAGTACTTC.

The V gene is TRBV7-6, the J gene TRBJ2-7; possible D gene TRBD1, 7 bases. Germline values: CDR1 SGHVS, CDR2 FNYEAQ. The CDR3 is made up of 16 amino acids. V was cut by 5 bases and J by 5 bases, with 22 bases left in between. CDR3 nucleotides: TGTGCCAGCAGCCCCGTCGGGGGACAGCTCGTCAACGAGCAGTACTTC. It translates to CASSPVGGQLVNEQYF.

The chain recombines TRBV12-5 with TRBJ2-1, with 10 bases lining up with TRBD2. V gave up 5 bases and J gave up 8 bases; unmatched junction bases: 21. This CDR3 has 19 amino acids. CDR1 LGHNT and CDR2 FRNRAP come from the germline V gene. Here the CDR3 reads CASGPRQERGGLLHHEQFF. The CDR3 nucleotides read TGTGCTAGTGGTCCCCGGCAGGAGCGGGGGGGCCTCCTCCACCATGAGCAGTTCTTC.

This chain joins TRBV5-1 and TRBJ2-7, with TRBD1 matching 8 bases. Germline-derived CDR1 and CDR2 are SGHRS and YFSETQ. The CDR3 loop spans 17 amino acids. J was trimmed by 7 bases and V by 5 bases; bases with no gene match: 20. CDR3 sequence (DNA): TGCGCCAGCAGTTACATAGTTTCCCGGGACAGGCTAGGGGAGCAGTACTTC. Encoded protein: CASSYIVSRDRLGEQYF.